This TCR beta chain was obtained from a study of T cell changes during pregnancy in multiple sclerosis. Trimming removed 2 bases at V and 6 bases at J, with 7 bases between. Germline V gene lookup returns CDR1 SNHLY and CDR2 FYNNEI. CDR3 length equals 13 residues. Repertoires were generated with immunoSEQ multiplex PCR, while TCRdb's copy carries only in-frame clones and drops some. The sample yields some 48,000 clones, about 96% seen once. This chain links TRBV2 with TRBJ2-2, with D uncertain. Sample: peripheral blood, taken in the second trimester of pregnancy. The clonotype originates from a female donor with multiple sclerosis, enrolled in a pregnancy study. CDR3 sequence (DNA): TGTGCCAGCAGTGAACAGCGAGCCGGGGAGCTGTTTTTT. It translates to CASSEQRAGELFF.